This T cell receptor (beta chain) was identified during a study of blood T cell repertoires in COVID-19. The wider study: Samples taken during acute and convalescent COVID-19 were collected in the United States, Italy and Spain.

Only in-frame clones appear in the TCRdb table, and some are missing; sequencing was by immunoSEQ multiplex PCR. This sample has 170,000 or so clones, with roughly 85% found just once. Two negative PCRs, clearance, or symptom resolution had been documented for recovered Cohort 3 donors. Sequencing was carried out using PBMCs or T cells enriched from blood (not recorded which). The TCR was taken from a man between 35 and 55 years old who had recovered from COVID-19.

The CDR3 DNA sequence: TGTGCCAGCAGTTTCTCGGGACAGGCCCTCTCGTGGGGCTACACCTTC. It translates to CASSFSGQALSWGYTF. The chain couples TRBV28 to TRBJ1-2, with TRBD1 matching over 8 bases. The CDR3 extends over 16 amino acids. CDR1 is MDHEN, CDR2 SYDVKM, per germline. V shed 3 bases and J 8 bases; nucleotides not matched to a gene: 14.